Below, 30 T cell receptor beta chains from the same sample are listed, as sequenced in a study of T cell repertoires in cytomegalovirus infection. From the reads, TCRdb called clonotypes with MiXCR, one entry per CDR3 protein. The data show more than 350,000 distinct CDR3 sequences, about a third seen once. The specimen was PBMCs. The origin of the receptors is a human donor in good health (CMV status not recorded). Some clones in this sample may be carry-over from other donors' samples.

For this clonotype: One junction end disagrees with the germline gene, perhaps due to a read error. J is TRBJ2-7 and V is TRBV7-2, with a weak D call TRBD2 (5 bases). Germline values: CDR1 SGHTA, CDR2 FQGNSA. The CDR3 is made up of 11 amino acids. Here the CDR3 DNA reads TGTGACAGCAGCCCCGGGGACGAGCAGTACTTC. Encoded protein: CDSSPGDEQYF.

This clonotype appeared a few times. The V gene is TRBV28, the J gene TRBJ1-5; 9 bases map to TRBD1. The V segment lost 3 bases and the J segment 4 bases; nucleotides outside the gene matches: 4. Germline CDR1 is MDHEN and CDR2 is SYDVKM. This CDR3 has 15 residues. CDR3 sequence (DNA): TGTGCCAGCAGTTTGTCACAGGGGGCGAATCAGCCCCAGCATTTT. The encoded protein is CASSLSQGANQPQHF.

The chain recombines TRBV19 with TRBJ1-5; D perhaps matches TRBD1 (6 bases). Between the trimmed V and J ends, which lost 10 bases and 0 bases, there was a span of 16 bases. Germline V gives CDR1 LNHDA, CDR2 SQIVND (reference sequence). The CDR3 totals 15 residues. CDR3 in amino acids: CATKDSTLSNQPQHF. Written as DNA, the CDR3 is TGTGCCACCAAGGACAGTACTCTTAGCAATCAGCCCCAGCATTTT.

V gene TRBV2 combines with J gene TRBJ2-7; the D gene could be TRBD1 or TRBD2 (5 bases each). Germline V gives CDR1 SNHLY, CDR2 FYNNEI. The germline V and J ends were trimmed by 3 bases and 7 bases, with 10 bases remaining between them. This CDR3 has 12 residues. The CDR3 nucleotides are TGTGCCAGCAGTGAGCTCGGGACGGAGCAGTACTTC. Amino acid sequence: CASSELGTEQYF.

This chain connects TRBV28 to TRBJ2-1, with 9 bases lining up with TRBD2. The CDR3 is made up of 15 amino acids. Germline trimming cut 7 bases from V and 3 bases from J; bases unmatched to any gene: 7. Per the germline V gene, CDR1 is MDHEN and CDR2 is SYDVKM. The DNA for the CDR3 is TGTGCCAGCAACGGGATTAGCGGGGGCTACAATGAGCAGTTCTTC. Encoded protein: CASNGISGGYNEQFF. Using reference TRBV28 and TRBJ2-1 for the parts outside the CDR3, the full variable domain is DVKVTQSSRYLVKRTGEKVFLECVQDMDHENMFWYRQDPGLGLRLIYFSYDVKMKEKGDIPEGYSVSREKKERFSLILESASTNQTSMYLCASNGISGGYNEQFFGPGTRLTVL.

The CDR3 nucleotides are TGTGCCAGCAGCTTAGTTATGACAGGGGGGAACACTGAAGCTTTCTTT. Its protein product is CASSLVMTGGNTEAFF. The rearrangement uses TRBV7-2 and TRBJ1-1, with 9 bases identical to TRBD1. Germline CDR1 SGHTA, CDR2 FQGNSA. CDR3 length: 16 residues. V shed 1 base, J shed 1 base, and the junction held 4 bases outside the gene matches.

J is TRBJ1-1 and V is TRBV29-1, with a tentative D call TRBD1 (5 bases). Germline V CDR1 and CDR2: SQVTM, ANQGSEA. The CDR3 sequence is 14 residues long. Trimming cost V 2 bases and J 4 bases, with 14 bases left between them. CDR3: CSVEWGGGGTEAFF. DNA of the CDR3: TGCAGCGTTGAATGGGGGGGGGGAGGCACTGAAGCTTTCTTT.

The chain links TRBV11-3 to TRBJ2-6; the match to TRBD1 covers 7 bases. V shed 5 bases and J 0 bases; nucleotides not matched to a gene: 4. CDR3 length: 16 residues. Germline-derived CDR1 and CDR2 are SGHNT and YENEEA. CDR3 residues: CASSPGTVSGANVLTF. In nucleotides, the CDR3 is TGTGCCAGCAGCCCAGGGACAGTCTCTGGGGCCAACGTCCTGACTTTC.

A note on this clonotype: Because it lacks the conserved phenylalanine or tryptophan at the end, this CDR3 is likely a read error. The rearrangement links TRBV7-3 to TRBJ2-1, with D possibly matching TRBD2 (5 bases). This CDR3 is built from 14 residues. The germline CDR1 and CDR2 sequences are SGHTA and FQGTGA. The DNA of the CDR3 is TGTGCCAGCAGCTTTCGAGGGCCCGACAAGGAGCAGTTCTGC. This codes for CASSFRGPDKEQFC.

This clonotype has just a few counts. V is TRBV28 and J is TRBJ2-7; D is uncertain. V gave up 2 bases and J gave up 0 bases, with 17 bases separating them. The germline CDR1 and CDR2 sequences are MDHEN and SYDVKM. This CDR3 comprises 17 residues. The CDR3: CASSLTVPEANSYEQYF. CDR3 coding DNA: TGTGCCAGCAGTTTAACTGTTCCTGAGGCAAACTCCTACGAGCAGTACTTC.

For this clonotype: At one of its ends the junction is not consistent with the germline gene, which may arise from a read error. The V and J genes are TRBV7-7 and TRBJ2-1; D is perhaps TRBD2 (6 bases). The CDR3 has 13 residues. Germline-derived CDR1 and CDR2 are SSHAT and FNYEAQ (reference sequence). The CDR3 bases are TGTGCTAGCAGCGGGTCCCTAGGGCACGAGCAGTTCTTC. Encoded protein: CASSGSLGHEQFF.

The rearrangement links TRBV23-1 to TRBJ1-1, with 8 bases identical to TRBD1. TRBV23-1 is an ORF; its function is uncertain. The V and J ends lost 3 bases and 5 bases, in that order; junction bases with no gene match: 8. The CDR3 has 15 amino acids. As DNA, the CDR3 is TGCGCCAGCAGTCACCCTGGACAGGGAGGAACTGAAGCTTTCTTT. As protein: CASSHPGQGGTEAFF.

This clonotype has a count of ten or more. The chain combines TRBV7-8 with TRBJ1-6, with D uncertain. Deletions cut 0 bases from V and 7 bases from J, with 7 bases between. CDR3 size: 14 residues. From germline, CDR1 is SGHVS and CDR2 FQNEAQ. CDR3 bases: TGTGCCAGCAGCTTAGCGCTCCTCAATTCACCCCTCCACTTT. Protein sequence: CASSLALLNSPLHF.

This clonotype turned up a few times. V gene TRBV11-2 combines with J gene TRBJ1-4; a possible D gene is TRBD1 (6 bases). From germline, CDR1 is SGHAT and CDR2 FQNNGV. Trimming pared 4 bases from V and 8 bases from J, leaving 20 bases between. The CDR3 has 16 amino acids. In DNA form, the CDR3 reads TGTGCCAGCAGCTCGCCTCTCAGGGGAAATCGGGAAAAACTGTTTTTT. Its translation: CASSSPLRGNREKLFF.

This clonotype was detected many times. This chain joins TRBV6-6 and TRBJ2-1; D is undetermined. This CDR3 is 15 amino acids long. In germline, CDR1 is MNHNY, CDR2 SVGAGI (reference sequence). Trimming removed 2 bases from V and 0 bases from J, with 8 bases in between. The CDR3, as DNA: TGTGCCAGCAGTTACGCAGTAAGCTCCTACAATGAGCAGTTCTTC. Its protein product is CASSYAVSSYNEQFF.

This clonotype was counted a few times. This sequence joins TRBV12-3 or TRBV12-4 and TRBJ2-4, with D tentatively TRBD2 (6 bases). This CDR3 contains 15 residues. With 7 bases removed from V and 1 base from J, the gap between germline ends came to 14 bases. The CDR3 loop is CASTLVGGAKNIQYF. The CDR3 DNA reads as TGTGCCAGCACTCTCGTCGGAGGGGCCAAAAACATTCAGTACTTC.

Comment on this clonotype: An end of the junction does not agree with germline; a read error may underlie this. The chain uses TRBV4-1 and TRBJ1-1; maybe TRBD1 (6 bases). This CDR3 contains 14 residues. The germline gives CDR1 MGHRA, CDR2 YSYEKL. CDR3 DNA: TGTGCCAGCAGCCAAGATGGGGGGCTCGCTGAAGCTTTCTTT. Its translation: CASSQDGGLAEAFF.

This CDR3 reads CASSFHGSGGTETQYF. As DNA, the CDR3 is TGTGCCAGCAGTTTTCACGGTAGCGGGGGGACAGAGACCCAGTACTTC. The V call is TRBV12-3 or TRBV12-4, the J call TRBJ2-5; the match to TRBD2 covers 10 bases. The V segment lost 3 bases and the J segment 4 bases; nucleotides outside the gene matches: 8. The CDR3 runs to 16 residues.

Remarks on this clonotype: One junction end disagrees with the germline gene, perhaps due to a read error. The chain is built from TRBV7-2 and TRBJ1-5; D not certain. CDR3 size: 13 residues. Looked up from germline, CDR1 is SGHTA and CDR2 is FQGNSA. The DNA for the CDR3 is TGTGCCAGCAGCAGACACCGAAATCAGCACCAGCATTTT. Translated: CASSRHRNQHQHF.

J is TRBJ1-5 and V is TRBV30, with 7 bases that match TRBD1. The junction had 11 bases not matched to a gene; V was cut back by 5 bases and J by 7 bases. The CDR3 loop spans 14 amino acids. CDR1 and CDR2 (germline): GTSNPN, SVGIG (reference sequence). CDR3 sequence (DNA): TGTGCCTGGGGAAAGACAGGGAGCGGGCAGCCCCAGCATTTT. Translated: CAWGKTGSGQPQHF.

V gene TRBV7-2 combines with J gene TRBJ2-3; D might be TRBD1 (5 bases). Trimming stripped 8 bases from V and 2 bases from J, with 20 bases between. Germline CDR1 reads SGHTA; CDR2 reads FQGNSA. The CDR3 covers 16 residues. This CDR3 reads CASCSRGTSPTDTQYF. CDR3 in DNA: TGTGCCAGCTGCTCAAGGGGAACCTCCCCCACAGATACGCAGTATTTT. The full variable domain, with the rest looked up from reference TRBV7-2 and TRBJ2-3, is GAGVSQSPSNKVTEKGKDVELRCDPISGHTALYWYRQSLGQGLEFLIYFQGNSAPDKSGLPSDRFSAERTGGSVSTLTIQRTQQEDSAVYLCASCSRGTSPTDTQYFGPGTRLTVL.

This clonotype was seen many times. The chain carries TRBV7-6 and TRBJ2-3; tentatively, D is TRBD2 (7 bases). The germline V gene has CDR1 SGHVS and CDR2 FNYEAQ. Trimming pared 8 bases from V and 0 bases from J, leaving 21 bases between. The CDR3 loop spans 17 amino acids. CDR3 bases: TGTGCCAGCGCGAGGGGGGGCTGGGGGGCCAGCACAGATACGCAGTATTTT. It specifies CASARGGWGASTDTQYF.

CDR3 loop: CASGIGSNQPQHF. In DNA form, the CDR3 reads TGTGCCAGTGGAATCGGCAGCAATCAGCCCCAGCATTTT. The chain links TRBV19 to TRBJ1-5; the D is unclear. The CDR3 runs 13 residues. Germline lookup yields CDR1 LNHDA and CDR2 SQIVND (reference sequence). V was pared by 8 bases and J by 1 base, with 9 bases between.

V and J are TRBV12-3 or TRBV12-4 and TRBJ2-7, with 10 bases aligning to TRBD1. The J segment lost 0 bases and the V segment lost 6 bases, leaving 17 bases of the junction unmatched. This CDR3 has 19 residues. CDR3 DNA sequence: TGTGCCAGCAGACCTGTCCGGGACAGGGGAGACCCGAGCTCCTACGAGCAGTACTTC. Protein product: CASRPVRDRGDPSSYEQYF.

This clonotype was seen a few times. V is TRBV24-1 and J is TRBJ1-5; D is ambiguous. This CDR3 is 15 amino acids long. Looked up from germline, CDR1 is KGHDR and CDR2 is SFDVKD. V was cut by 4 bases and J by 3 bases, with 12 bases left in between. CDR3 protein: CATSDPTEINQPQHF. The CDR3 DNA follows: TGTGCCACCAGTGACCCAACAGAGATCAATCAGCCCCAGCATTTT.

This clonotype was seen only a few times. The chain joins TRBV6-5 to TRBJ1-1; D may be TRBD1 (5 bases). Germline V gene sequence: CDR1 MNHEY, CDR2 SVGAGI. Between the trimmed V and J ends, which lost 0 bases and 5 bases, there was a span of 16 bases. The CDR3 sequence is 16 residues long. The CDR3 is CASSYSRRGRITEAFF. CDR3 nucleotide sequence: TGTGCCAGCAGTTACTCGAGGCGGGGGAGAATAACTGAAGCTTTCTTT.

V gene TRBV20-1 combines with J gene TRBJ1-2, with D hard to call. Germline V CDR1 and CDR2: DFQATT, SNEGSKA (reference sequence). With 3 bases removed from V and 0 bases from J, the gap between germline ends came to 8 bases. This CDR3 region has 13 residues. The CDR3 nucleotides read TGCAGTGCTAGCAGGCCGGCTAACTATGGCTACACCTTC. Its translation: CSASRPANYGYTF.

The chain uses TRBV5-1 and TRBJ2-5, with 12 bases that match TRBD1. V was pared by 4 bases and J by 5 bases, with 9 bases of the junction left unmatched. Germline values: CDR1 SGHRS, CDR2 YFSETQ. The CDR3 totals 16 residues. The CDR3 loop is CASSASGTGGTETQYF. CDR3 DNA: TGCGCCAGCAGCGCGTCCGGGACAGGGGGCACTGAGACCCAGTACTTC.

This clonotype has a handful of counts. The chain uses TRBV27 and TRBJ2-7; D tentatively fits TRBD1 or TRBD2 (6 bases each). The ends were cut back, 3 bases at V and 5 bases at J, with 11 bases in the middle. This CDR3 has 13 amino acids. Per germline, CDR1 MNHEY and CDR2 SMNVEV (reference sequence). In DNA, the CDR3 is TGTGCCAGCAGTTTTTCGGGGGCCAACGAGCAGTACTTC. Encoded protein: CASSFSGANEQYF.

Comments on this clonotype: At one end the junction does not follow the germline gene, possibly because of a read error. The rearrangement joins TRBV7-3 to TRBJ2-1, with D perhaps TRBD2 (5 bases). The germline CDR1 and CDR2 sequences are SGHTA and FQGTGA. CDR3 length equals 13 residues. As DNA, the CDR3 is TGTGCAAGCACCGTAACCGGGGTGCGTTATCAGTTCTTC. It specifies CASTVTGVRYQFF.